Listed below are T cell receptor beta chains from one sample, sequenced in a study of blood T cell repertoires in COVID-19. Profiled with immunoSEQ multiplex PCR; TCRdb holds only in-frame clones, not every one. The top ten clones hold approximately 10% of a sample with roughly 150,000 clones, about 86% of them seen once. Sequenced sample: peripheral blood. The receptors stem from an older man with active or convalescent COVID-19. CDR3s include the opening cysteine and the closing phenylalanine or tryptophan. The D gene is left open where the match is weak. Clone size is not always given. Where it is, it says once, few, many or a class for expanded clones.

j_call d_call clone_size cdr3_length v_call cdr3_nt cdr3_aa
TRBJ2-2 TRBD2 once 16 TRBV28 TGTGCCAGCAAGGGACTAGCGGGCGAAGCCCCCGGGGAGCTGTTTTTT CASKGLAGEAPGELFF
TRBJ2-1 TRBD1 . 15 TRBV5-4 TGTGCCAGCAGCTTCCGGGACAGGGCCTACAATGAGCAGTTCTTC CASSFRDRAYNEQFF
TRBJ2-7 . . 16 TRBV6-6 TGTGCCAGCAGCTCTCCTTTGGGGCAGGGGACCTACGAGCAGTACTTC CASSSPLGQGTYEQYF
TRBJ2-7 TRBD1 . 14 TRBV6-6 TGTGCCAGCAGTGTCGGACAGGGTGGCTACGAGCAGTACTTC CASSVGQGGYEQYF
TRBJ1-3 TRBD1 . 16 TRBV14 TGTGCCAGCAGCCAATGGGACAGGATCTCTGGAAACACCATATATTTT CASSQWDRISGNTIYF
TRBJ2-7 . few 13 TRBV6-6 TGTGCCAGCAGGGGGGGTGGGCCCTACGAGCAGTACTTC CASRGGGPYEQYF
TRBJ1-5 TRBD1 . 14 TRBV2 TGTGCCAGCAGTGAAGGGACAGGAGATCAGCCCCAGCATTTT CASSEGTGDQPQHF
TRBJ2-5 TRBD2 . 16 TRBV6-2/TRBV6-3 TGTGCCAGCAGTTATTTGGCAGGGAGGGAGAAAGAGACCCAGTACTTC CASSYLAGREKETQYF
TRBJ2-7 TRBD2 . 14 TRBV29-1 TGCAGCGTTCTCTTAGAAGCGGGGGACTACGAGCAGTACTTC CSVLLEAGDYEQYF
TRBJ2-2 . . 11 TRBV19 TGTGCCACCTGGCTGAACGGGGAGCTGTTTTTT CATWLNGELFF
TRBJ2-7 TRBD2 . 15 TRBV4-3 TGCGCCAGCAGCCAAGATCTGGGAGGGACCTCCGAGCAGTACTTC CASSQDLGGTSEQYF
TRBJ2-1 . . 14 TRBV10-2 TGCGCCAGCAGTGATGGTGCAGCCTACAATGAGCAGTTCTTC CASSDGAAYNEQFF
TRBJ1-6 TRBD1 . 15 TRBV5-1 TGCGCCAGCAGCCCGGGGGACAGGGATAATTTACCCCTCCACTTT CASSPGDRDNLPLHF
TRBJ2-3 TRBD1 once 16 TRBV19 TGTGCCAGTAGCCGCGGGACAGGGGCTACTACAGATACGCAGTATTTT CASSRGTGATTDTQYF
TRBJ1-4 TRBD1 . 14 TRBV7-9 TGTGCCAGCAGCCCGGGACAGTATAATGAAAAACTGTTTTTT CASSPGQYNEKLFF
TRBJ1-2 TRBD1 . 13 TRBV7-2 TGTGCCAGCAGCCCGGACAGGGAACGCGTCTACACCTTC CASSPDRERVYTF
TRBJ1-2 . . 14 TRBV28 TGTGCCAGCAGTTTACCAGGGGCTCACTATGGCTACACCTTC CASSLPGAHYGYTF
TRBJ1-5 TRBD1 . 18 TRBV6-2/TRBV6-3 TGTGCCAGCAGCCCTACAGGGGGAAGTGGATATGGCAATCAGCCCCAGCATTTT CASSPTGGSGYGNQPQHF
TRBJ2-1 . . 16 TRBV5-1 TGCGCCAGCAGCCGGGCCGGCAGGGGCTCCTACAATGAGCAGTTCTTC CASSRAGRGSYNEQFF
TRBJ2-5 . once 14 TRBV12-2 TGTGCAAGTCGCCCGGCCCGGGGGGAAGAGACCCAGTACTTC CASRPARGEETQYF
TRBJ1-1 . . 13 TRBV28 TGTGCCAGCAGTCCTCAGTGGAACACTGAAGCTTTCTTT CASSPQWNTEAFF
TRBJ1-1 . . 13 TRBV11-2 TGTGCCAGCAGCCGGGGTGGTTTCCCTGAAGCTTTCTTT CASSRGGFPEAFF
TRBJ2-5 TRBD1 . 16 TRBV4-1 TGCGCCAGCAGCTTTACCGGGACAGGGGGCAAGGAGACCCAGTACTTC CASSFTGTGGKETQYF
TRBJ1-5 . . 13 TRBV28 TGTGCCAGCACCCGCCAGGGTAATCAGCCCCAGCATTTT CASTRQGNQPQHF
TRBJ1-5 . . 15 TRBV6-5 TGTGCCAGCAGTCTAGACAGATATAGCAATCAGCCCCAGCATTTT CASSLDRYSNQPQHF
TRBJ2-1 TRBD1 once 17 TRBV5-4 TGTGCCAGCAGCTATTACCTGACAGGGGGAGGCTACAATGAGCAGTTCTTC CASSYYLTGGGYNEQFF
TRBJ1-5 . . 18 TRBV18 TGTGCCAGCTCACCACGCTCCTCGACAGTCTATAGCAATCAGCCCCAGCATTTT CASSPRSSTVYSNQPQHF
TRBJ1-1 TRBD1 . 14 TRBV18 TGTGCCAGCTCACCCATTGACAGGGGTGGTGAAGCTTTCTTT CASSPIDRGGEAFF
TRBJ1-3 . . 14 TRBV25-1 TGTGCCAGCAGGGAAACAGGGTTGGGAAACACCATATATTTT CASRETGLGNTIYF
TRBJ2-2 . . 15 TRBV19 TGTGCCAGTAGTACGGGTCTCAGTTACACCGGGGAGCTGTTTTTT CASSTGLSYTGELFF
TRBJ1-5 TRBD1 . 15 TRBV19 TGTGCCAGTAGTTTTGGACAGGGGGCTGATCAGCCCCAGCATTTT CASSFGQGADQPQHF
TRBJ2-2 TRBD2 . 17 TRBV19 TGTGCCAGTAGTATAGGGGTGCGGGGGGCGAACACCGGGGAGCTGTTTTTT CASSIGVRGANTGELFF
TRBJ2-6 TRBD1 . 16 TRBV5-4 TGTGCCAGCAGCGGGGGACAGCCTGCAGGGGCCAACGTCCTGACTTTC CASSGGQPAGANVLTF
TRBJ2-2 . . 16 TRBV27 TGTGCCAGCAGTTTTGGGAGCGGCGGAGGTCCCGGGGAGCTGTTTTTT CASSFGSGGGPGELFF
TRBJ1-4 . few 14 TRBV5-6 TGTGCCAGCTCCAACCAGGGAAATAATGAAAAACTGTTTTTT CASSNQGNNEKLFF
TRBJ2-5 TRBD2 . 17 TRBV3-1/TRBV3-2 TGTGCCAGCAGCCGTGAGGCTAGCGGGAGGGCCATGCAGACCCAGTACTTC CASSREASGRAMQTQYF
TRBJ1-2 TRBD1 . 15 TRBV7-2 TGTGCCAGCAGCTTAAGGGACAGGGGAGTGGATGGCTACACCTTC CASSLRDRGVDGYTF
TRBJ1-2 TRBD1 . 15 TRBV4-1 TGCGCCAGCAGCAAGCCGGGACAGGACTATGAAGGCTACACCTTC CASSKPGQDYEGYTF
TRBJ1-2 . few 13 TRBV12-3/TRBV12-4 TGTGCCAGCAGTTTGGGAGGGGGGATCGGCTACACCTTC CASSLGGGIGYTF
TRBJ1-1 . . 11 TRBV20-1 TGCTCATATACCGGGAACACTGAAGCTTTCTTT CSYTGNTEAFF
TRBJ2-6 TRBD1 . 14 TRBV29-1 TGCAGCGTATCAGGGGGCGCCGGGGCCAACGTCCTGACTTTC CSVSGGAGANVLTF
TRBJ2-1 TRBD2 once 16 TRBV7-8 TGTGCCAGCAGCCTGCCTAGCGGGAGAGGAGACAATGAGCAGTTCTTC CASSLPSGRGDNEQFF
TRBJ1-6 TRBD1 . 16 TRBV5-4 TGTGCCAGCAGCTTGGGGACAGGGTATGGTAATTCACCCCTCCACTTT CASSLGTGYGNSPLHF
TRBJ1-5 . . 12 TRBV11-2 TGTGCCAGCAGCTCACAGTCTGAGCCCCAGCATTTT CASSSQSEPQHF
TRBJ1-2 TRBD1 . 15 TRBV28 TGTGCCAGCAGTTTACCACAGGGGGGTAACTATGGCTACACCTTC CASSLPQGGNYGYTF
TRBJ2-7 TRBD1 . 13 TRBV10-3 TGTGCCATTAACCGGGACAGGGACCACGAGCAGTACTTC CAINRDRDHEQYF
TRBJ1-5 . once 16 TRBV6-6 TGTGCCAGCAGTTACGGCCGAGGTAGCAACAATCAGCCCCAGCATTTT CASSYGRGSNNQPQHF
TRBJ2-1 . . 12 TRBV2 TGTGCCAGTGCGGGCTCCTACAATGAGCAGTTCTTC CASAGSYNEQFF
TRBJ2-7 TRBD2 few 15 TRBV6-5 TGTGCCAGCAGGTCCGGGACTACCTTGGGCTACGAGCAGTACTTC CASRSGTTLGYEQYF
TRBJ2-7 . few 15 TRBV11-2 TGTGCCAGCGCGTTCGGAGGAAGGCGAACCTACGAGCAGTACTTC CASAFGGRRTYEQYF
TRBJ1-1 TRBD1 . 14 TRBV7-2 TGTGCCAGCAGCTTAGGGGGACAGGGTCCCTCAGCTTTCTTT CASSLGGQGPSAFF
TRBJ1-1 TRBD1 once 15 TRBV18 TGTGCCAGCTCACCACAGGGGGCAATTGGGACTGAAGCTTTCTTT CASSPQGAIGTEAFF
TRBJ2-7 . . 15 TRBV28 TGTGCCAGCAGTTTAAGCGGGCAGGGCTCCTACGAGCAGTACTTC CASSLSGQGSYEQYF
TRBJ1-2 . . 12 TRBV28 TGTGCCAGCAGTTCCCCCCCCCGGGGCTACACCTTC CASSSPPRGYTF
TRBJ1-5 . . 13 TRBV18 TGTGCCAGCTCACCGGACAGTAATCAGCCCCAGCATTTT CASSPDSNQPQHF
TRBJ1-6 . . 12 TRBV12-3/TRBV12-4 TGTGCCAGCAGTTTCCTGAATTCACCCCTCCACTTT CASSFLNSPLHF
TRBJ2-7 . once 15 TRBV7-2 TGTGCCAGCAGCCTTAGGGGGGGTAGGGACTACGAGCAGTACTTC CASSLRGGRDYEQYF
TRBJ1-6 . few 16 TRBV28 TGTGCCAGCAGTCCCCCCCATGGCCTTGGCAGTTCACCCCTCCACTTT CASSPPHGLGSSPLHF
TRBJ1-5 . . 16 TRBV18 TGTGCCAGCTCACCATGGGGGACGGGGGGCAATCAGCCCCAGCATTTT CASSPWGTGGNQPQHF